Following are 9 T cell receptor beta chains from one sample sequenced in a study of blood T cell repertoires in COVID-19. The table came from immunoSEQ multiplex PCR; TCRdb's copy has only in-frame clones and leaves some out. The sample lists some 250,000 clones; about 90% were seen once. The sample comprised peripheral blood. The receptors originated from a woman aged 25 to 39 with COVID-19, enrolled during active disease.

The V and J genes are TRBV10-2 and TRBJ2-2; D perhaps matches TRBD2 (5 bases). With 8 bases removed from V and 4 bases from J, the gap between germline ends came to 11 bases. The CDR3 has 13 residues. Germline-derived CDR1 and CDR2 are WSHSY and SAAADI. The CDR3 sequence is CASDGLSTGELFF. CDR3 nucleotides: TGCGCCAGCGATGGACTTTCCACCGGGGAGCTGTTTTTT.

Only a few counts were recorded for this clone. The junction differs from germline at one of its ends, possibly a read error. This chain joins TRBV7-6 and TRBJ1-1; tentative D call: TRBD1 (6 bases). The CDR3 contains 14 residues. The germline CDR1 and CDR2 sequences are SGHVS and FNYEAQ. CDR3 sequence reads: CASSLHTGNIEAFF. The CDR3 region has the DNA TGTGCCAGCAGCCTTCACACAGGGAACATTGAAGCTTTCTTT.

The chain couples TRBV24-1 to TRBJ2-7; D unclear. Per the germline V gene, CDR1 is KGHDR and CDR2 is SFDVKD. The CDR3 has 12 residues. V was trimmed by 7 bases and J by 1 base, leaving 7 bases between them. The CDR3 region is CATRRHSYEQYF. The CDR3 DNA reads as TGTGCCACCAGGAGGCATTCCTACGAGCAGTACTTC.

This clone has a handful of counts. J is TRBJ1-2 and V is TRBV5-5, with D possibly TRBD1 on 5 matching bases. Per germline, CDR1 SGHKS and CDR2 YYEKEE (reference sequence). CDR3 length: 14 residues. V was shortened by 0 bases and J by 3 bases, with 9 bases between the two germline ends. The CDR3 loop is CASSLATDHYGYTF. The CDR3 nucleotides read TGTGCCAGCAGCTTGGCGACAGACCACTATGGCTACACCTTC.

V is TRBV5-1 and J is TRBJ2-7; TRBD2 matches 11 bases. This CDR3 has 14 residues. Trimming took 4 bases from V and 3 from J; bases not matched to a gene: 3. CDR1 is SGHRS, CDR2 YFSETQ, per germline. This CDR3 is CASSDTSGGYEQYF. The CDR3 DNA follows: TGCGCCAGCAGCGACACTAGCGGGGGCTACGAGCAGTACTTC.

This clone occurred a few times. This chain links TRBV19 with TRBJ1-4; D is undetermined. The CDR3 is made up of 15 amino acids. The germline gives CDR1 LNHDA, CDR2 SQIVND (reference sequence). V lost 5 bases to trimming and J lost 6 bases, with 16 bases between them. The CDR3 is CASSVRGTGYEKLFF. DNA of the CDR3: TGTGCCAGTAGTGTACGGGGTACTGGTTATGAAAAACTGTTTTTT.

The chain uses TRBV28 and TRBJ1-1; D is possibly TRBD1 (6 bases). Looked up from germline, CDR1 is MDHEN and CDR2 is SYDVKM. V lost 6 bases and J 12 bases, leaving 14 bases between the germline ends. The CDR3 runs 11 residues. The CDR3 spells CASSNRVSTFF. CDR3 nucleotide sequence: TGTGCCAGCAGCAACAGGGTATCGACTTTCTTT.

This clone was seen just once. This chain links TRBV6-6 with TRBJ2-3; the D gene is possibly TRBD2 (7 bases). The CDR3 is 13 amino acids. The V gene's germline CDR1 is MNHNY and CDR2 SVGAGI (reference sequence). Between the trimmed V and J ends, which lost 5 bases and 10 bases, there was a span of 16 bases. The CDR3 reads CASSRTRGRAQYF. Written as DNA, the CDR3 is TGTGCCAGCAGTCGGACTAGGGGGAGGGCGCAGTATTTT.

The chain is built from TRBV2 and TRBJ1-2; D call uncertain. The CDR3 is 15 residues long. From germline, CDR1 is SNHLY and CDR2 FYNNEI. Trimming cost V 7 bases and J 4 bases, with 19 bases left between them. CDR3 protein: CASTQAGSRVYGYTF. In nucleotides, the CDR3 is TGTGCCAGCACCCAGGCGGGGAGTCGGGTCTATGGCTACACCTTC.